This T cell receptor (beta chain) was captured by sequencing in a study of T-cell memory formation after mild COVID-19. Study at large: Each donor largely had its own TCR clusters.

A 5'RACE reaction primed in the constant segment made cDNA libraries of TCR alpha and TCR beta, and these carried sample barcodes and UMIs. TCRdb analysed the 5' RACE reads with MiXCR anew, one entry per CDR3 protein. The sample lists roughly 200,000 distinct CDR3 sequences; 16% were seen once. Regarding the study as a whole: Several responding clones turned up in pre-infection memory, indicating that cross-reactive memory may have taken part. Later expanders leaned CD4+, whereas day 15 to 85 contracting clones were balanced CD4/CD8.

A remark on this clonotype: Antigen specificity is unknown.

This CDR3 region has 16 residues. Germline lookup yields CDR1 KGHSH and CDR2 LQKENI. The ends lost 4 bases at V and 3 bases at J; junction bases unmatched: 8. This receptor was identified in an adult woman who had mild COVID-19 (a few samples of this study predate the infection). Cell type and time point are not known. Input material: PBMCs or a T cell subset sorted from them (not recorded which). The chain joins TRBV18 to TRBJ1-1; 10 bases are shared with TRBD1. Here the CDR3 DNA reads TGTGCCAGCTCACAACGGGACAGGGGTTCGCACACTGAAGCTTTCTTT. It is translated as CASSQRDRGSHTEAFF.